This T cell receptor (beta chain) was identified in a study of cytomegalovirus exposure and HLA in healthy donors. Primers for the PCR totalled 60 Vbeta and 13 Jbeta. The table came from immunoSEQ multiplex PCR; TCRdb's copy has only in-frame clones and leaves some out. The sample yields about 160,000 clones, over 60% seen once. This CDR3 contains 14 residues. Losses at the gene ends were 6 bases for V and 4 bases for J; bases not matched to a gene: 6. Germline-derived CDR1 and CDR2 are MGHDK and SYGVNS. General study findings and limits: Researchers reported in a later analysis that common viral pathogens appeared linked to several top clusters.

With respect to this clone: Its matching antigen is unknown.

Sequencing was performed on PBMCs. V and J are TRBV25-1 and TRBJ2-1; 7 nucleotides match TRBD2. This TCR derives from a woman aged 45-59 years in good health and CMV-seropositive. The CDR3 spells CASRRGGGYNEQFF. For the CDR3, the DNA is TGTGCCAGCAGACGCGGGGGAGGATACAATGAGCAGTTCTTC.